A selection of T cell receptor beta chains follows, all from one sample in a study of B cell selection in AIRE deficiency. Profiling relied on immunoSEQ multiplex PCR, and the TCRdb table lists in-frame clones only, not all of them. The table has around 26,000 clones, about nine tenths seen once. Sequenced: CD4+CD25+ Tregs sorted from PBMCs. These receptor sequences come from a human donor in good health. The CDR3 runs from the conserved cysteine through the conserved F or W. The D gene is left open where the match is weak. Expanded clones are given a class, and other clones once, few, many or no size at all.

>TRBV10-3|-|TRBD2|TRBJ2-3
CAITSLGLAGSDTQYF
TGTGCCATCACCTCCCTCGGACTAGCGGGGTCAGATACGCAGTATTTT
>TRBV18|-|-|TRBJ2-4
CASSLGGEYIQYF
TGTGCCAGCTCACTTGGCGGGGAGTACATTCAGTACTTC
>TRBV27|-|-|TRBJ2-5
CASSLNMGRAETQYF
TGTGCCAGCAGTTTAAATATGGGGAGAGCAGAGACCCAGTACTTC
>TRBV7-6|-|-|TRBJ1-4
CASSSLEGFTNEKLFF
TGTGCCAGCAGCTCACTCGAAGGGTTCACTAATGAAAAACTGTTTTTT
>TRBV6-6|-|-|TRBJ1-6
CASSLGFSYNSPLHF
TGTGCCAGCAGCTTGGGCTTTTCCTATAATTCACCCCTCCACTTT
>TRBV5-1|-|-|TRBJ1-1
CASSLDGSTEAFF
TGCGCCAGCAGTTTGGATGGGTCCACTGAAGCTTTCTTT
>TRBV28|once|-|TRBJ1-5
CASSLGQPQHF
TGTGCCAGCAGTTTAGGTCAGCCCCAGCATTTT
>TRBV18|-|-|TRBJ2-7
CASGDGTEEQYF
TGTGCCAGCGGAGACGGAACGGAGGAGCAGTACTTC
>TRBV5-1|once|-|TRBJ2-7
CASSLDLADEQYF
TGCGCCAGCAGCTTGGACTTGGCCGACGAGCAGTACTTC
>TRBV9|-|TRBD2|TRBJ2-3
CASSVDPAGARTDTQYF
TGTGCCAGCAGCGTAGATCCAGCGGGGGCGCGCACAGATACGCAGTATTTT
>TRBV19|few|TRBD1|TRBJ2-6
CASTQRGQAGANVLTF
TGTGCCAGTACACAACGAGGACAGGCTGGGGCCAACGTCCTGACTTTC
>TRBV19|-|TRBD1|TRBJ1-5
CASSRQGEGNQPQHF
TGTGCCAGTAGTCGACAGGGGGAGGGCAATCAGCCCCAGCATTTT
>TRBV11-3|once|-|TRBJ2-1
CASSLAAGSSYNEQFF
TGTGCCAGCAGCTTAGCCGCAGGGAGCTCCTACAATGAGCAGTTCTTC
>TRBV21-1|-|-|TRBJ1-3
CASSPRGGNTIYF
TGTGCCAGCAGCCCCAGGGGTGGAAACACCATATATTTT
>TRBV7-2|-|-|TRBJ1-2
CASSLYQGSYGYTF
TGTGCCAGCAGCTTATATCAGGGTTCCTATGGCTACACCTTC
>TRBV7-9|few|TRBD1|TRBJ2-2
CASSWAWTGVRLFF
TGTGCCAGCAGCTGGGCATGGACAGGGGTTCGGCTGTTTTTT
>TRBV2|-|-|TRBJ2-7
CASKRGGIYEQYF
TGTGCCAGCAAGAGAGGGGGAATCTACGAGCAGTACTTC
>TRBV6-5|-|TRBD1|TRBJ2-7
CASSYRTGGLYEQYF
TGTGCCAGCAGTTACCGGACAGGGGGTCTATACGAGCAGTACTTC
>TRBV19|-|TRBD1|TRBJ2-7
CASSGDRGYDEQYF
TGTGCCAGTAGCGGGGACAGGGGGTACGACGAGCAGTACTTC
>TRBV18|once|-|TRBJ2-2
CASSRVEGGELFF
TGTGCCAGCTCTCGAGTGGAGGGCGGGGAGCTGTTTTTT
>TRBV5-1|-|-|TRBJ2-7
CASSLNGEQYF
TGCGCCAGCAGCTTGAATGGTGAGCAGTACTTC
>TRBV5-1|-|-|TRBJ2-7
CASSLGSGGFYEQYF
TGCGCCAGCAGCTTGGGTTCCGGGGGTTTCTACGAGCAGTACTTC
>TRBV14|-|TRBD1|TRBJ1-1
CASSHTRGTVPNTEAFF
TGTGCCAGCAGCCATACAAGAGGGACAGTCCCGAACACTGAAGCTTTCTTT
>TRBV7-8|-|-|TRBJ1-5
CASTVEEGNQPQHF
TGTGCCAGCACCGTAGAGGAGGGCAATCAGCCCCAGCATTTT